The sequence of this T cell receptor (beta chain) was determined in a study of T cells after yellow fever vaccination. Looking at the study overall: Preparing low-cell-number fractions relied on SMART-Seq v4 Ultra Low Input.

In its sample, this clonotype was seen many times. V was trimmed by 1 base and J by 0 bases, leaving 9 bases between them. The CDR3 has 15 residues. Germline CDR1 reads SEHNR; CDR2 reads FQNEAQ (reference sequence). TCRdb recomputed calls from the 5' RACE reads with MiXCR, one row per CDR3 protein. This table has tens of thousands of distinct CDR3 sequences, 4% to 4.5% appearing once. The starting material was CD8+ T cells sorted from PBMCs, obtained 5 days after the yellow fever booster vaccination. The chain couples TRBV7-9 to TRBJ1-1, with unresolved D. This TCR derives from a man under 40 who received the YFV17D yellow fever vaccine. This chain's CDR3 is CASSLETVMNTEAFF. CDR3 nucleotides: TGTGCCAGCAGCTTAGAGACGGTGATGAACACTGAAGCTTTCTTT. Full variable domain (missing parts from reference TRBV7-9 and TRBJ1-1): DTGVSQNPRHKITKRGQNVTFRCDPISEHNRLYWYRQTLGQGPEFLTYFQNEAQLEKSRLLSDRFSAERPKGSFSTLEIQRTEQGDSAMYLCASSLETVMNTEAFFGQGTRLTVV.